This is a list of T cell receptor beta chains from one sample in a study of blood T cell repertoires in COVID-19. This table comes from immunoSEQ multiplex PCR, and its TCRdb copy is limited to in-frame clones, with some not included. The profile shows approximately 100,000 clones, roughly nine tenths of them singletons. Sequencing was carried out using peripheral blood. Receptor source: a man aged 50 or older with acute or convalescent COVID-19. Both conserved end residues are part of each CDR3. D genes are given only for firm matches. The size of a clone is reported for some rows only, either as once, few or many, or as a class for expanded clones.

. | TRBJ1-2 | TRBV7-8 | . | TGTGCCAGCAGCCGAGACAGGCAGGGTAGTGGCTACACCTTC | CASSRDRQGSGYTF
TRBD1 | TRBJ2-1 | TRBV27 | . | TGTGCCAGCAGCCCCCGGGACAGTGTCAATGAGCAGTTCTTC | CASSPRDSVNEQFF
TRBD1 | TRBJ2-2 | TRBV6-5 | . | TGTGCCACCAAACAGGGGGCGAACACCGGGGAGCTGTTTTTT | CATKQGANTGELFF
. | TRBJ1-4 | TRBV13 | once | TGTGCCAGCAGCTTAGCAGGGGCGTCTAATGAAAAACTGTTTTTT | CASSLAGASNEKLFF
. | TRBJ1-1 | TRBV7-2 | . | TGTGCCAGCAGCCCATTTGGAGGCAGGGGAAGTGAAGCTTTCTTT | CASSPFGGRGSEAFF
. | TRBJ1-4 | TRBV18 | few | TGTGCCAGCTCACTTACATCAACTAATGAAAAACTGTTTTTT | CASSLTSTNEKLFF
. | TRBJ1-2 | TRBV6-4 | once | TGTGCCAGCAGCGAACACAGGGACTATGGCTACACCTTC | CASSEHRDYGYTF
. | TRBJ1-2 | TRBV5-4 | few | TGTGCCAGCAGCTTGGCAAGCGGTAATGGCTACACCTTC | CASSLASGNGYTF
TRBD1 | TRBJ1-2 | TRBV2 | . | TGTGCCAGCAGTGAAGCGCGGACAGGGATTAGTGGCTACACCTTC | CASSEARTGISGYTF
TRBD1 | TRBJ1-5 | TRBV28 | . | TGTGCCAGCAGTTCTTCCAGGGGGCTTTCCGTCGCCCGGACCCGATCTAGTCAGCCCCAGCATTTT | CASSSSRGLSVARTRSSQPQHF
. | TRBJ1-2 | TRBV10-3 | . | TGTGCCATCAGTGATGGGGGGAGATTCCTAAACTATGGCTACACCTTC | CAISDGGRFLNYGYTF
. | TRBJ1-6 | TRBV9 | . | TGTGCCAGCAGCGTGAGAGGCAGGGCAGATTCACCCCTCCACTTT | CASSVRGRADSPLHF
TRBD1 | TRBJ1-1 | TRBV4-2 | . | TGTGCCAGCAGCCAAGACGGGACAGGGAACACTGAAGCTTTCTTT | CASSQDGTGNTEAFF
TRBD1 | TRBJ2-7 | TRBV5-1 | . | TGCGCCAGCAGCTGGACAGGAACCTACGAGCAGTACTTC | CASSWTGTYEQYF
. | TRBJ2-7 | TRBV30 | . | TGTGCCTGGAGAGCTCCCGGGACACACTACGAGCAGTACTTC | CAWRAPGTHYEQYF
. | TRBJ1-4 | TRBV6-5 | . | TGTGCCAGCAGTTACTCGGGGGGGGGAAAACTGTTTTTT | CASSYSGGGKLFF
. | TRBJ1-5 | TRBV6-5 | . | TGTGCCAGCAGTTCGTTAGGGGGCAATCAGCCCCAGCATTTT | CASSSLGGNQPQHF
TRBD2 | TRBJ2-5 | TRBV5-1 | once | TGCGCCAGCAGCTTGGGGGACTACTACCAAGAGACCCAGTACTTC | CASSLGDYYQETQYF
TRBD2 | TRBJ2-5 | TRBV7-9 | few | TGTGCCAGCAGCTTAGCGGGGGGGTTTCAAGAGACCCAGTACTTC | CASSLAGGFQETQYF
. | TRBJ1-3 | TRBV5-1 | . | TGCGCCAGCATTACCGACAGTGCTGGAAACACCATATATTTT | CASITDSAGNTIYF
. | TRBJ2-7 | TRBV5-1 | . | TGCGCCAGCAGCCCCGGGGAGCTCATAGTCTACGAGCAGTACTTC | CASSPGELIVYEQYF
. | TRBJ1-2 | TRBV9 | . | TGTGCCAGCAGCGTAGTTCAGGGGCGCGGGAGAGGTCTGTATGGCTACACCTTC | CASSVVQGRGRGLYGYTF